The clone carrying this T cell receptor (beta chain) was picked up many times. The cDNA was generated by 5'RACE with 10-nucleotide random UMIs. TCRdb fed the 5' RACE reads into MiXCR, producing one record per CDR3 protein. The sample lists more than 55,000 distinct CDR3 sequences, about 10% seen once, with around 13% in the top ten. The data were obtained in a study of neurological immune-mediated disorders. Time point described: longitudinal time-point 2. The group of healthy controls was made up of people who were blood bank volunteers in Maryland, USA. The receptor was derived from a man aged 25-45 years in good health. The source material was PBMCs.

For the CDR3, the DNA is TGTGCCAGCAGCTTTATGGCGGGTCTCACAGATACGCAGTATTTT. This codes for CASSFMAGLTDTQYF. The chain combines TRBV7-2 with TRBJ2-3; a weak D match, TRBD2 (5 bases). V was clipped by 3 bases and J by 2 bases, with 12 bases between them. In germline, CDR1 is SGHTA, CDR2 FQGNSA. The CDR3 covers 15 residues.